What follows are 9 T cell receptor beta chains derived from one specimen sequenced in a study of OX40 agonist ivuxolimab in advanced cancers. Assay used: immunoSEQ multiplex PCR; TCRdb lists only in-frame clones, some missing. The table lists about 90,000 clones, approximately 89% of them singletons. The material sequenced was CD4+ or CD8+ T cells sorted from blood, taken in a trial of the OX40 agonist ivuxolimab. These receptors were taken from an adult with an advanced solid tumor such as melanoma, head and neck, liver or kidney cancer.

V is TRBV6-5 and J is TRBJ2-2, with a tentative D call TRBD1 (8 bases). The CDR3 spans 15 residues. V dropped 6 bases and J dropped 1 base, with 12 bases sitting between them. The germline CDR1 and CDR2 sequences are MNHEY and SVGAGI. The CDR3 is CASRAGQVNTGELFF. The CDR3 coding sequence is TGTGCCAGCAGAGCGGGACAGGTGAACACCGGGGAGCTGTTTTTT.

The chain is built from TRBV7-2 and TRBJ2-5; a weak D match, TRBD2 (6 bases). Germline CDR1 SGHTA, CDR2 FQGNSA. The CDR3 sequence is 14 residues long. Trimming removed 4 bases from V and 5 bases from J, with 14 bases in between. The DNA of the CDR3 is TGTGCCAGCAGCTCTAGACCCCGGGGGGAGACCCAGTACTTC. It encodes CASSSRPRGETQYF.

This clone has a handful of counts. The CDR3 sequence: CASSLDASGGSADTQYF. The CDR3 coding sequence is TGTGCCAGCAGCTTAGATGCTAGCGGGGGCTCGGCAGATACGCAGTATTTT. The chain joins TRBV7-2 to TRBJ2-3; 10 bases match TRBD2. The CDR3 spans 17 residues. V was clipped by 1 base and J by 4 bases; unmatched bases: 8. CDR1 and CDR2 (germline): SGHTA, FQGNSA.

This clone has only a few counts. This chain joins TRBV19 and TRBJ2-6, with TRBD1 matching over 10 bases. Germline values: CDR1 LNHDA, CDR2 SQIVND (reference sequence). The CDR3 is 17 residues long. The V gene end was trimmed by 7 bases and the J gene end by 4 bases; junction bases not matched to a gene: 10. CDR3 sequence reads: CASTLRQGARGANVLTF. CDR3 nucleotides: TGTGCCAGTACCTTGCGACAGGGGGCGAGAGGGGCCAACGTCCTGACTTTC.

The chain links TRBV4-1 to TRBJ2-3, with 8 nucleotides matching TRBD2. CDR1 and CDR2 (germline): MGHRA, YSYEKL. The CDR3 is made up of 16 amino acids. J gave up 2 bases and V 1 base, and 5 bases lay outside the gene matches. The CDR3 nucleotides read TGCGCCAGCAGCCAAGTTTCGGGGGGGGTCACAGATACGCAGTATTTT. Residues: CASSQVSGGVTDTQYF.

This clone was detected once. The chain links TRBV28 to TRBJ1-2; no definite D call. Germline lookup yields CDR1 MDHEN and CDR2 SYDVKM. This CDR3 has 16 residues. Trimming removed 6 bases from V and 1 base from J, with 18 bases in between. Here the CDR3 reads CASSSPSWDLNYGYTF. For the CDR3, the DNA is TGTGCCAGCAGCTCCCCCTCATGGGATCTTAACTATGGCTACACCTTC.

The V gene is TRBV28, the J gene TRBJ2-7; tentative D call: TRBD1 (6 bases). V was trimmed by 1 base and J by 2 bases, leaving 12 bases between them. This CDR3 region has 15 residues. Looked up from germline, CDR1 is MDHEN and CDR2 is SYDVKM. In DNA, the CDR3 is TGTGCCAGCAGTTTATTGACAGGCGGACCCTACGAGCAGTACGTC. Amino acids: CASSLLTGGPYEQYV.

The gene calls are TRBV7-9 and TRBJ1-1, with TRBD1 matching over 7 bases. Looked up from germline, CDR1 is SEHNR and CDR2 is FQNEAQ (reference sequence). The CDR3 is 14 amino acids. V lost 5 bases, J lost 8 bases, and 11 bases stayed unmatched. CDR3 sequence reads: CASSILRDSKEAFF. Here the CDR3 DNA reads TGTGCCAGCAGCATACTTCGGGACAGTAAAGAAGCTTTCTTT. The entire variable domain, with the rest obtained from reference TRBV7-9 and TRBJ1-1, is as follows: DTGVSQNPRHKITKRGQNVTFRCDPISEHNRLYWYRQTLGQGPEFLTYFQNEAQLEKSRLLSDRFSAERPKGSFSTLEIQRTEQGDSAMYLCASSILRDSKEAFFGQGTRLTVV.

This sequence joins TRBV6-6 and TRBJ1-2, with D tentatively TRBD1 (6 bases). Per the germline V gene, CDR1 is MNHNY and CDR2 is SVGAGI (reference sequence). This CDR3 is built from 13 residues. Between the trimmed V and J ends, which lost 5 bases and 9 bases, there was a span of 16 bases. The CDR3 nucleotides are TGTGCCAGCAGTCCGGGGGGCGCGTTTCGCTACACCTTC. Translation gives CASSPGGAFRYTF.